Below are 4 T cell receptor beta chains sequenced from a single sample in a study of shared clonotypes between healthy human individuals. This table comes from immunoSEQ multiplex PCR, and its TCRdb copy is limited to in-frame clones, with some not included. The table lists over a million clones, roughly 96% of them singletons. The material sequenced was naive CD4+ T cells sorted from blood. This sample's subset: CD45RA+ positively selected. The receptors originated from a man younger than 45 in good health.

The rearrangement joins TRBV6-1 to TRBJ2-7; 9 positions agree with TRBD1. The CDR3 consists of 12 residues. CDR1 and CDR2 from the germline V gene are MNHNS and SASEGT. The CDR3 spells CAMGQGIYEQYF. The CDR3 DNA reads TGTGCGATGGGACAGGGCATCTACGAGCAGTACTTC.

This chain connects TRBV4-3 to TRBJ2-3; no definite D call. V was pared by 1 base and J by 0 bases, with 11 bases between. The length of the CDR3 is 16 residues. The germline gives CDR1 LGHNA, CDR2 YSLEER. This CDR3 is CASSQGAFSSTDTQYF. Here the CDR3 DNA reads TGCGCCAGCAGCCAAGGAGCGTTCTCTAGCACAGATACGCAGTATTTT.

The chain carries TRBV11-2 and TRBJ2-7; possibly TRBD1 or TRBD2 for D (7 bases each). The CDR3 extends over 17 amino acids. CDR1 SGHAT and CDR2 FQNNGV come from the germline V gene. The ends were cut back, 2 bases at V and 0 bases at J, with 17 bases in the middle. For the CDR3, the DNA is TGTGCCAGCAGCTTACGAGACAGGGAGGGGTCCTCCTACGAGCAGTACTTC. This encodes CASSLRDREGSSYEQYF.

The CDR3 region has the DNA TGTGCCAGCAGCTTGGGTAGCCCAGAGACCCAGTACTTC. As protein: CASSLGSPETQYF. This chain uses TRBV7-2 with TRBJ2-5; D unclear. CDR1 and CDR2 (germline): SGHTA, FQGNSA. The CDR3 has 13 residues. Trimming removed 3 bases at V and 4 bases at J, with 9 bases between.